This T cell receptor beta chain was documented in a study of HIV-infected patients and healthy controls. Broader study findings: Compared with healthy controls, HIV-infected patients showed less CDR3 sharing between individuals.

This clonotype is termed medium-sized. Its target is not known. The CDR3 has 12 amino acids. CDR1 WNHNN and CDR2 SYGVQD come from the germline V gene (reference sequence). V lost 5 bases and J 0 bases, leaving 1 base between the germline ends. Alpha and beta constant-region primers primed reverse transcription of approximately 500 ng RNA. Alpha and beta chain libraries were made separately by chain-specific third strand synthesis with multiplexing indices. Each molecule carried a 12-nucleotide identifier made of two joined random hexamers added before amplification. TCRdb reprocessed the 5' RACE reads with MiXCR, giving one entry per CDR3 protein. The repertoire holds around 18,000 distinct CDR3 sequences, 9.5% to 13% seen once, with approximately 3.3% in the top ten. Whole blood was used without fractionation, so all unsorted peripheral T cells were included.

The chain uses TRBV10-1 and TRBJ2-2; no clear D gene. Sequenced material: blood. The sequence was obtained from an adult in good health. The CDR3 spells CASSPNTGELFF. The CDR3 DNA sequence: TGCGCCAGCAGTCCGAACACCGGGGAGCTGTTTTTT.